This T cell receptor (beta chain) was retrieved from a study of blood T cell repertoires in COVID-19. Study-wide background: The origin of the acute and convalescent COVID-19 samples was the United States, Italy and Spain. The analysed material was cDNA or gDNA that came from T cells, B-cell-depleted T cells, or PBMCs.

CDR3 length: 13 residues. V was cut by 7 bases and J by 4 bases, with 10 bases left in between. Germline V gene sequence: CDR1 ENHRY, CDR2 SYGVKD. In Seattle, patients joined the study during active infection and were tracked longitudinally. Authors' methods: Reference gene primer amplification in the assay estimated nucleated cell counts. Some clones are missing from TCRdb's copy, which holds only in-frame ones; the method was immunoSEQ multiplex PCR. The DNA gave D and trimming, while V, J and clone size come from that table. The sample gives about 230,000 clones, 70% to 90% of which show up once; roughly 12% is in the top ten.

The TCR was taken from a man aged 45-60 years with COVID-19, enrolled during active disease. The sequencing input was peripheral blood. This chain links TRBV10-3 with TRBJ2-2; D perhaps matches TRBD2 (6 bases). CDR3 sequence: CAITRETTGELFF. CDR3 coding DNA: TGTGCCATCACCCGGGAGACCACCGGGGAGCTGTTTTTT.